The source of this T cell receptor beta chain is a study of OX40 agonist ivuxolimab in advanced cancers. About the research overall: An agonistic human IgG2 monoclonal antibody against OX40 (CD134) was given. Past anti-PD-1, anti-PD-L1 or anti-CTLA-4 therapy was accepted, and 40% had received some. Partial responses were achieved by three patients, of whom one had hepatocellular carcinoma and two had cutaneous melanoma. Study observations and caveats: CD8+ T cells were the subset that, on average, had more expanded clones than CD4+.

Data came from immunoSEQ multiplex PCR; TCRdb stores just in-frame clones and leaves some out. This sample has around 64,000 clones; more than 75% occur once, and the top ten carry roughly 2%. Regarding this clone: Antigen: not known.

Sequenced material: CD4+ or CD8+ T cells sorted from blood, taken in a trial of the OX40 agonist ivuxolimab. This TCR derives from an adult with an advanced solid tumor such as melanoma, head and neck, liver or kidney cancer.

CDR3 DNA: TGTGCCAGCAGGACAGGACAGGGGCTCGAGCAGTACTTC. It translates to CASRTGQGLEQYF. The chain uses TRBV2 and TRBJ2-7, with TRBD1 identical over 9 bases. With V trimmed by 6 bases and J by 6 bases, 6 bases remained unmatched. CDR3 length: 13 residues. Germline CDR1 and CDR2: SNHLY and FYNNEI.